This T cell receptor beta chain was identified in a study of OX40 agonist ivuxolimab in advanced cancers. Sequencing used immunoSEQ multiplex PCR; TCRdb keeps in-frame clones, though not all of them. This sample has about 7,700 clones, with approximately 79% found just once. With 5 bases clipped from V and 0 bases from J, the junction kept 7 bases outside the gene matches. This CDR3 has 16 residues. Germline assignment: CDR1 SGHVS and CDR2 FNYEAQ. The sequence was collected from an adult with an advanced solid tumor such as melanoma, head and neck, liver or kidney cancer. The starting material was CD4+ or CD8+ T cells sorted from blood, obtained in a trial of the OX40 agonist ivuxolimab. This chain connects TRBV7-6 to TRBJ2-3, with 8 bases aligning to TRBD2. This chain's CDR3 is CASSLFTSGSTDTQYF. CDR3 nucleotides: TGTGCCAGCAGCCTCTTCACTAGCGGAAGCACAGATACGCAGTATTTT.